This is a list of T cell receptor beta chains from one sample in a study of blood T cell repertoires in COVID-19. TCRdb keeps only in-frame clones here, not all; method: immunoSEQ multiplex PCR. The sample lists around 180,000 clones; roughly nine tenths were seen once. Sample: peripheral blood. These receptors were obtained from a man in his 60s with acute or convalescent COVID-19. The CDR3 runs from the conserved cysteine through the conserved F or W. D genes are given only for firm matches. Part of the rows lack a size; the others show once, few, many or a class for expanded clones.

CDR3 length: 15; clone size: -; V gene: TRBV6-6; J gene: TRBJ2-3; D gene: -; CDR3 protein: CATGGRRGRTDTQYF; CDR3 DNA: TGTGCCACGGGGGGTAGGCGGGGGCGCACAGATACGCAGTATTTT
CDR3 length: 13; clone size: -; V gene: TRBV6-5; J gene: TRBJ1-6; D gene: TRBD1; CDR3 protein: CASRRTGTAPLHF; CDR3 DNA: TGTGCCAGCAGGCGGACAGGGACGGCACCCCTCCACTTT
CDR3 length: 13; clone size: -; V gene: TRBV29-1; J gene: TRBJ1-4; D gene: -; CDR3 protein: CSVGARRGEKLFF; CDR3 DNA: TGCAGCGTTGGGGCACGGCGGGGGGAAAAACTGTTTTTT
CDR3 length: 16; clone size: -; V gene: TRBV2; J gene: TRBJ2-1; D gene: TRBD1; CDR3 protein: CASSGDRVIGYNEQFF; CDR3 DNA: TGTGCCAGCAGCGGAGACAGGGTAATAGGTTACAATGAGCAGTTCTTC
CDR3 length: 13; clone size: few; V gene: TRBV12-3/TRBV12-4; J gene: TRBJ1-2; D gene: TRBD1; CDR3 protein: CASSRTGGNGYTF; CDR3 DNA: TGTGCCAGCAGCCGTACAGGGGGCAATGGCTACACCTTC
CDR3 length: 16; clone size: -; V gene: TRBV7-3; J gene: TRBJ1-2; D gene: TRBD1; CDR3 protein: CASSLDGDRGHYGYTF; CDR3 DNA: TGTGCCAGCAGCTTAGACGGGGACAGGGGACACTATGGCTACACCTTC
CDR3 length: 17; clone size: -; V gene: TRBV7-9; J gene: TRBJ1-5; D gene: -; CDR3 protein: CASSLVSSGLSNQPQHF; CDR3 DNA: TGTGCCAGCAGCTTAGTATCGTCGGGGTTGAGCAATCAGCCCCAGCATTTT
CDR3 length: 21; clone size: few; V gene: TRBV4-1; J gene: TRBJ2-6; D gene: TRBD1; CDR3 protein: CASSLTPSGQAVGAGANVLTF; CDR3 DNA: TGCGCCAGCAGCCTAACTCCCTCCGGACAGGCCGTAGGGGCTGGGGCCAACGTCCTGACTTTC
CDR3 length: 15; clone size: -; V gene: TRBV5-5; J gene: TRBJ1-1; D gene: -; CDR3 protein: CASSLSRGMNTEAFF; CDR3 DNA: TGTGCCAGCAGCTTAAGCAGGGGCATGAACACTGAAGCTTTCTTT
CDR3 length: 14; clone size: -; V gene: TRBV5-6; J gene: TRBJ1-1; D gene: -; CDR3 protein: CASSFLDLGTEAFF; CDR3 DNA: TGTGCCAGCAGCTTTCTGGACTTAGGGACTGAAGCTTTCTTT
CDR3 length: 15; clone size: -; V gene: TRBV11-3; J gene: TRBJ1-1; D gene: -; CDR3 protein: CASSPMARVYTEAFF; CDR3 DNA: TGTGCCAGCAGCCCAATGGCCAGGGTTTACACTGAAGCTTTCTTT
CDR3 length: 16; clone size: -; V gene: TRBV13; J gene: TRBJ2-1; D gene: TRBD1; CDR3 protein: CASSLDGQGLSNEQFF; CDR3 DNA: TGTGCCAGCAGCTTAGACGGACAGGGACTCTCCAATGAGCAGTTCTTC
CDR3 length: 14; clone size: -; V gene: TRBV6-4; J gene: TRBJ1-6; D gene: TRBD1; CDR3 protein: CASRQGVDNSPLHF; CDR3 DNA: TGTGCCAGCAGACAGGGGGTCGATAATTCACCCCTCCACTTT
CDR3 length: 13; clone size: -; V gene: TRBV28; J gene: TRBJ2-2; D gene: -; CDR3 protein: CASRWGDTGELFF; CDR3 DNA: TGTGCCAGCAGGTGGGGGGACACCGGGGAGCTGTTTTTT